Listed below are T cell receptor beta chains from one sample, sequenced in a study of cytomegalovirus exposure and HLA in healthy donors. Profiling relied on immunoSEQ multiplex PCR, and the TCRdb table lists in-frame clones only, not all of them. The table lists roughly 110,000 clones. Material: PBMCs. The receptors were sampled from a man aged 25-45 years in good health and CMV-seronegative. CDR3s include the opening cysteine and the closing phenylalanine or tryptophan. The D gene is left open where the match is weak.

NA	TRBJ2-4	TRBV7-8	CASSVTGTLAKNIQYF	TGTGCCAGCAGCGTCACCGGGACTTTAGCCAAAAACATTCAGTACTTC
NA	TRBJ2-3	TRBV5-5	CASSFPVSTDTQYF	TGTGCCAGCAGCTTCCCAGTGAGCACAGATACGCAGTATTTT
NA	TRBJ1-5	TRBV5-1	CASSLVPGNQPQHF	TGCGCCAGCAGCTTGGTACCCGGGAATCAGCCCCAGCATTTT
NA	TRBJ2-7	TRBV7-8	CASSSEILSGEQYF	TGTGCCAGCAGCTCCGAAATACTGTCCGGCGAGCAGTACTTC
NA	TRBJ1-1	TRBV25-1	CASSDYGAEAFF	TGTGCCAGCAGTGACTACGGGGCTGAAGCTTTCTTT
NA	TRBJ1-1	TRBV28	CASSSQGPTEAFF	TGTGCCAGCAGCTCACAGGGCCCCACTGAAGCTTTCTTT
NA	TRBJ2-7	TRBV5-1	CASSLGGDIYEQYF	TGCGCCAGCAGCTTGGGGGGCGACATCTACGAGCAGTACTTC
TRBD1	TRBJ2-7	TRBV29-1	CSAHRGKDEQYF	TGCAGCGCCCACAGGGGGAAAGACGAGCAGTACTTC
NA	TRBJ1-1	TRBV11-2	CASSFVRGSTEAFF	TGTGCCAGCAGCTTCGTGAGGGGGAGCACTGAAGCTTTCTTT
TRBD1	TRBJ2-7	TRBV11-1	CASSSMTGTEPTF	TGTGCCAGCAGCTCTATGACCGGGACAGAACCCACCTTC
TRBD1	TRBJ2-5	TRBV5-1	CASSTGVGETQYF	TGCGCCAGCAGCACAGGGGTTGGGGAGACCCAGTACTTC
TRBD1	TRBJ2-7	TRBV7-2	CASSLVGTEAYEQYF	TGTGCCAGCAGCTTAGTTGGGACAGAGGCCTACGAGCAGTACTTC
TRBD1	TRBJ2-7	TRBV6-5	CAVGKSWDSSYEQYF	TGTGCCGTGGGAAAGAGCTGGGACAGCTCCTACGAGCAGTACTTC
TRBD2	TRBJ2-5	TRBV5-4	CASSLVRGGPQETQYF	TGTGCCAGCAGCTTGGTGCGGGGGGGCCCCCAAGAGACCCAGTACTTC
NA	TRBJ2-1	TRBV4-2	CASSQDHGGRYYNEQFF	TGTGCCAGCAGCCAAGATCACGGGGGGCGGTACTACAATGAGCAGTTCTTC
NA	TRBJ2-6	TRBV27	CASSFWANSGANVLTF	TGTGCCAGCAGTTTTTGGGCTAACTCTGGGGCCAACGTCCTGACTTTC
NA	TRBJ1-3	TRBV5-1	CASSLAPRNSGNTIYF	TGCGCCAGCAGCTTGGCCCCGAGGAACTCTGGGAACACCATATATTTT
TRBD1	TRBJ1-1	TRBV13	CASSNGQGNTEAFF	TGTGCCAGCAGCAATGGACAGGGAAACACTGAAGCTTTCTTT
TRBD1	TRBJ2-3	TRBV5-6	CASSFQGADTQYF	TGTGCCAGCAGCTTCCAGGGGGCAGATACGCAGTATTTT
NA	TRBJ1-1	TRBV28	CASGLFRGDTEAFF	TGTGCCAGCGGCCTATTCAGGGGCGACACTGAAGCTTTCTTT
NA	TRBJ1-1	TRBV9	CASSLLMGARAFF	TGTGCCAGCAGCCTCCTAATGGGGGCCAGAGCTTTCTTT
NA	TRBJ2-3	TRBV7-8	CASSLAGFADTQYF	TGTGCCAGCAGCTTAGCCGGGTTCGCAGATACGCAGTATTTT
NA	TRBJ1-5	TRBV6-5	CASSATGSNQPQHF	TGTGCCAGCAGTGCTACAGGGAGCAATCAGCCCCAGCATTTT
NA	TRBJ1-6	TRBV6-5	CASSYLSRGSDSPLHF	TGTGCCAGCAGTTACCTTTCCAGGGGTTCTGATTCACCCCTCCACTTT
NA	TRBJ2-5	TRBV5-1	CASSLLWSQETQYF	TGCGCCAGCAGTTTACTGTGGAGCCAAGAGACCCAGTACTTC
NA	TRBJ2-7	TRBV6-5	CASRNPRQILDEQYF	TGTGCCAGCAGAAACCCGAGACAGATCCTGGACGAGCAGTACTTC
NA	TRBJ2-5	TRBV7-6	CASSLDRPGQETQYF	TGTGCCAGCAGCTTAGATCGGCCAGGACAAGAGACCCAGTACTTC
NA	TRBJ2-7	TRBV4-3	CASSHVRTEVPYEQYF	TGCGCCAGCAGCCACGTAAGGACAGAAGTACCCTACGAGCAGTACTTC
NA	TRBJ1-1	TRBV5-4	CASSLVAGGGDTEAFF	TGTGCCAGCAGCTTGGTGGCGGGGGGCGGCGACACTGAAGCTTTCTTT
TRBD1	TRBJ2-5	TRBV29-1	CSVTRQGETQYF	TGCAGTGTGACTCGACAGGGAGAGACCCAGTACTTC